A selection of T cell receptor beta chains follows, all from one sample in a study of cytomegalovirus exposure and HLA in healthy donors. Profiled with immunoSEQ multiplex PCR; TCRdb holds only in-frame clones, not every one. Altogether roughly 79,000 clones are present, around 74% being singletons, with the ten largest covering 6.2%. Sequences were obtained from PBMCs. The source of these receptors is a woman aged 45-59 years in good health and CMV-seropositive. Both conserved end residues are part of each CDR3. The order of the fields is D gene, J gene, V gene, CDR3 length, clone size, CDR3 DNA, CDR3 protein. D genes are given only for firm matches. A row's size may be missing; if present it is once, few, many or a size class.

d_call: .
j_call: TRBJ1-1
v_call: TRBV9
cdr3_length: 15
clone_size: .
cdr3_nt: TGTGCCAGCAGCGTAGAAGTTGGCCCGTACACTGAAGCTTTCTTT
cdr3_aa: CASSVEVGPYTEAFF

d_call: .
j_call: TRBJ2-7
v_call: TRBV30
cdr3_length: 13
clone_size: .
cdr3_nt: TGTGCCTGGAGTCAGGACTATTCCTACGAGCAGTACTTC
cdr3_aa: CAWSQDYSYEQYF

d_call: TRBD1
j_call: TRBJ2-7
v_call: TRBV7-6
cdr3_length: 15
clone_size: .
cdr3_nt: TGTGCCAGCAGCCCACGACAGGGGGTTCTGCACGAGCAGTACTTC
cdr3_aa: CASSPRQGVLHEQYF

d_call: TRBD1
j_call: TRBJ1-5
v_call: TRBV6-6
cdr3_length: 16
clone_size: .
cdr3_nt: TGTGCCAGCAGTTACTCGGCAGGGGGACTGAATCAGCCCCAGCATTTT
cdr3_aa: CASSYSAGGLNQPQHF

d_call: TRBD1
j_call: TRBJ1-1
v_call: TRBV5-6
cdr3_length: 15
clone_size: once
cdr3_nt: TGTGCCAGCAGCGCACCGGGACAGGGGGAGGCTGAAGCTTTCTTT
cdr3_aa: CASSAPGQGEAEAFF

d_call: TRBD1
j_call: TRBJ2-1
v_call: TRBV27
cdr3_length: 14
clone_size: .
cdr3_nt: TGTGCCAGCAGTCTCCGGGACAGAGACAATGAGCAGTTCTTC
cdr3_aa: CASSLRDRDNEQFF

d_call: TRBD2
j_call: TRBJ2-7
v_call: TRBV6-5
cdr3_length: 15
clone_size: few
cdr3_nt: TGTGCCAGCAGTTACTCGATAGCGGGCTCCTACGAGCAGTACTTC
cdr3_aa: CASSYSIAGSYEQYF

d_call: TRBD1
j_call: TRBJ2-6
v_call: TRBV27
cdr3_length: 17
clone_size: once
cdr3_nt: TGTGCCAGCAGTTTAACCTCAGGGGGCGACGGGGCCAACGTCCTGACTTTC
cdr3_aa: CASSLTSGGDGANVLTF

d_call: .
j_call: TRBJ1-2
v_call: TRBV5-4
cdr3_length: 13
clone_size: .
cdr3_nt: TGTGCCAGCAGCCTAGTGGATAACTATGGCTACACCTTC
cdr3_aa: CASSLVDNYGYTF

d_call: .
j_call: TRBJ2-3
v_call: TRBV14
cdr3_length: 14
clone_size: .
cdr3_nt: TGTGCCAGCAGCCAGGCTAGGCCCCCCCATACGCAGTATTTT
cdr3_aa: CASSQARPPHTQYF